Included here is one T cell receptor (beta chain) sequence, with context. Its target is unknown. The CDR3 has 16 residues. Germline V gene data show CDR1 as MNHEY and CDR2 as SVGEGT. Deletions cut 2 bases from V and 2 bases from J, with 14 bases between. The sample originates from a study of vaccination effects on CD4 cells after COVID-19. An approximately 10-day culture period preceded the isolation of CD4+ T cells. Points from the study as a whole: Researchers reported few convalescent patients and no early post-infection timepoints in the study.

The repertoire was sequenced with immunoSEQ multiplex PCR; TCRdb's copy has only in-frame clones and lacks some. The top ten hold nearly 5.5% of the sample, which has under 60,000 clones, approximately 61% seen once. Sequencing was performed on CD4+ T cells from PBMCs cultured without peptide, taken before COVID-19 vaccination. This chain connects TRBV6-2 or TRBV6-3 to TRBJ2-3, with D perhaps matching TRBD1 or TRBD2 (5 bases each). This receptor was obtained from a human donor who received a COVID-19 vaccine. The CDR3 protein is CASSYEGRAPTDTQYF. The CDR3 DNA is TGTGCCAGCAGTTACGAGGGCAGGGCGCCCACAGATACGCAGTATTTT.